A selection of T cell receptor beta chains follows, all from one sample in a study of vaccination and CD4 T cells after COVID-19. Their specific antigens are unknown. Using its own MiXCR run on the PCR reads, TCRdb lists one record per CDR3 protein. This table holds over 10,000 distinct CDR3 sequences, 70% to 80% found once. The sequenced sample was CD4+ T cells from blood, cultured in vitro. These receptors all stem from a human donor who had recovered from COVID-19. The CDR3 runs from the conserved cysteine through the conserved F or W. The D gene is left open where the match is weak. A clone size is listed for some rows: how often the clone was seen (once, few, many), or a class if it is expanded.

>TRBV20-1|NA|TRBJ1-1|NA
CSARVGGINTEAFF
TGCAGTGCTAGAGTAGGAGGTATAAACACTGAAGCTTTCTTT
>TRBV7-2|NA|TRBJ1-1|NA
CASSFPRGRAFF
TGTGCCAGCAGTTTCCCCAGGGGAAGAGCTTTCTTT
>TRBV11-3|NA|TRBJ2-7|TRBD1
CASSLGQGDEQYF
TGTGCCAGCAGCTTAGGACAGGGGGACGAGCAGTACTTC
>TRBV20-1|NA|TRBJ2-5|TRBD2
CSAPGTSGAQETQYF
TGCAGTGCGCCCGGGACTAGCGGAGCCCAAGAGACCCAGTACTTC
>TRBV7-8|NA|TRBJ1-5|NA
CASSLVRGLSNQPQHF
TGTGCCAGCAGCTTAGTCAGGGGCTTAAGCAATCAGCCCCAGCATTTT
>TRBV6-1|few|TRBJ1-2|NA
CASSPLVHGYTF
TGTGCCAGCAGTCCCCTCGTCCATGGCTACACCTTC
>TRBV28|NA|TRBJ1-5|NA
CASWGGYSNQPQHF
TGTGCCAGCTGGGGGGGCTATAGCAATCAGCCCCAGCATTTT
>TRBV11-2|NA|TRBJ1-2|NA
CASSRDLTGGYTF
TGTGCCAGCAGCCGAGACTTGACCGGCGGCTACACCTTC
>TRBV20-1|NA|TRBJ1-2|NA
CSARIQGPYGYTF
TGCAGTGCTAGAATACAGGGCCCCTATGGCTACACCTTC
>TRBV6-2/TRBV6-3|NA|TRBJ1-1|NA
CASSTSLNTEAFF
TGTGCCAGCAGTACATCCCTGAACACTGAAGCTTTCTTT
>TRBV28|few|TRBJ1-5|TRBD1
CASSLEQGGQPQHF
TGTGCCAGCAGTTTAGAACAGGGGGGTCAGCCCCAGCATTTT
>TRBV20-1|NA|TRBJ2-5|TRBD2
CSARTSGTKQETQYF
TGCAGTGCTCGGACTAGCGGGACGAAACAAGAGACCCAGTACTTC
>TRBV20-1|few|TRBJ1-1|NA
CSARPGRLNTEAFF
TGCAGTGCGCGACCCGGGCGATTGAACACTGAAGCTTTCTTT
>TRBV28|NA|TRBJ2-1|TRBD2
CATRGGYNEQFF
TGTGCCACACGGGGGGGGTACAATGAGCAGTTCTTC
>TRBV7-2|NA|TRBJ2-1|NA
CASSIRVNEQFF
TGTGCCAGCAGCATCAGGGTCAATGAGCAGTTCTTC
>TRBV28|NA|TRBJ1-2|NA
CASSPPSGGGYTF
TGTGCCAGCAGTCCCCCTTCAGGAGGAGGCTACACCTTC